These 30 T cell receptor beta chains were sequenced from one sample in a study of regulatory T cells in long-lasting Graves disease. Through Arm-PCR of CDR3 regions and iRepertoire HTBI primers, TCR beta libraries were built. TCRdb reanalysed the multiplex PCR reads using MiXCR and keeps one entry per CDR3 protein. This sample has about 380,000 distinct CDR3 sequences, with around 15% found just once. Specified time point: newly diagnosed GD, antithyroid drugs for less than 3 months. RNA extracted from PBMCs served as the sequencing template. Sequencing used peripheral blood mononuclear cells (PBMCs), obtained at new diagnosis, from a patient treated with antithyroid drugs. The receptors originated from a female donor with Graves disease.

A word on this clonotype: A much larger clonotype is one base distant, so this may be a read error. CDR3 amino acids: CASSLGQSSTGELFF. CDR3 in DNA: TGCGCCAGCAGCTTGGGGCAGTCGAGCACCGGGGAGCTGTTTTTT. The genes are TRBV5-1 and TRBJ2-2; no reliable D call. There are 15 residues in the CDR3. V was cut by 0 bases and J by 4 bases, with 10 bases left in between. Germline V gives CDR1 SGHRS, CDR2 YFSETQ.

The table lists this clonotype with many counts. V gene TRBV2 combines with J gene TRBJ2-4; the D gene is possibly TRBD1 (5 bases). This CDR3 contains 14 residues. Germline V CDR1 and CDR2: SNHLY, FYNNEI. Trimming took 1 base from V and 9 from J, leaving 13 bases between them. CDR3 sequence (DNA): TGTGCCAGCAGTGAAGGGCCAGGGAAGGTCATTCAGTACTTC. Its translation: CASSEGPGKVIQYF.

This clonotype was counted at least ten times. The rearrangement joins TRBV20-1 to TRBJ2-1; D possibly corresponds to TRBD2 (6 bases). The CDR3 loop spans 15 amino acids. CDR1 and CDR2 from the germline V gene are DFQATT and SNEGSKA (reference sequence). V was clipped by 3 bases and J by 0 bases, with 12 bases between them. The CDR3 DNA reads TGCAGTGCTAGCGATCGGGGGAGCTCCTACAATGAGCAGTTCTTC. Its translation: CSASDRGSSYNEQFF.

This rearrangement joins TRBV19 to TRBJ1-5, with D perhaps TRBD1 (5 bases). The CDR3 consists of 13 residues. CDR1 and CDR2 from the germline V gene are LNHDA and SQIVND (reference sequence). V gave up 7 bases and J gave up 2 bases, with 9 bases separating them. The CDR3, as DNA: TGTGCCAGTAAGGGGACCGGCAATCAGCCCCAGCATTTT. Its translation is CASKGTGNQPQHF.

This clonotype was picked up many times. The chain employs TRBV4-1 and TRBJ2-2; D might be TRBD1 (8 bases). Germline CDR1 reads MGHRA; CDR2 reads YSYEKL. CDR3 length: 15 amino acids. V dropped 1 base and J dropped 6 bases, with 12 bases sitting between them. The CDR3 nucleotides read TGCGCCAGCAGCCAAGGAACAGGGGGGGCCGGGGAGCTGTTTTTT. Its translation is CASSQGTGGAGELFF.

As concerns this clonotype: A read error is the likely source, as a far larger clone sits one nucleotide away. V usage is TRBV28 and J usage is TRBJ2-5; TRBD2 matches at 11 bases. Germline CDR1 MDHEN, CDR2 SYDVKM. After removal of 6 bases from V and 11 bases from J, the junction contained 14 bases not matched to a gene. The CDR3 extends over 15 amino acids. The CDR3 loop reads CASRNLAGGRNEQYF. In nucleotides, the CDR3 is TGTGCCAGCAGAAACCTAGCGGGAGGACGTAATGAGCAGTACTTC.

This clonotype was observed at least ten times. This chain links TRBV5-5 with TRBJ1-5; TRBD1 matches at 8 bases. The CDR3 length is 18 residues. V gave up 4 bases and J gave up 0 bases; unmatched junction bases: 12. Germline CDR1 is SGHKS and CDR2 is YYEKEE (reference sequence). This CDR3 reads CASSLGQDRGYSNQPQHF. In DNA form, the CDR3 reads TGTGCCAGCAGCCTGGGACAGGACCGGGGTTATAGCAATCAGCCCCAGCATTTT.

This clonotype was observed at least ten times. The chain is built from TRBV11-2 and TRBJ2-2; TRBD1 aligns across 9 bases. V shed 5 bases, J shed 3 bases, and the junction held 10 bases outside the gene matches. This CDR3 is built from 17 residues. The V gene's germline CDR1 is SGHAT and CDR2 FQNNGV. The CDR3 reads CASSPAVDRGYTGELFF. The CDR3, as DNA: TGTGCCAGCAGCCCCGCAGTGGACAGGGGCTACACCGGGGAGCTGTTTTTT.

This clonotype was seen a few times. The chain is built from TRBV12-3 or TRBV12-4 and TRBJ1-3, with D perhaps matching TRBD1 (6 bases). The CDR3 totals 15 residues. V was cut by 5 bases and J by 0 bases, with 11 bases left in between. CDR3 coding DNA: TGTGCCAGCAGTGATGACAGGCACTCTGGAAACACCATATATTTT. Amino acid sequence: CASSDDRHSGNTIYF.

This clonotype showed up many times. The CDR3 sequence is CASSLTSGGSQYF. The CDR3 bases are TGTGCCAGCAGTTTAACTAGCGGGGGGTCGCAGTATTTT. This chain connects TRBV27 to TRBJ2-3; 12 nucleotides agree with TRBD2. The CDR3 runs to 13 residues. Germline CDR1 and CDR2: MNHEY and SMNVEV (reference sequence). The V and J ends lost 2 bases and 10 bases, in that order; junction bases with no gene match: 1.

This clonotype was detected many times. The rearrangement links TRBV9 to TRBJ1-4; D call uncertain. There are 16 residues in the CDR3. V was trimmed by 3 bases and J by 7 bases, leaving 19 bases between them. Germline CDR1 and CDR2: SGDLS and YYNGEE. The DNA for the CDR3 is TGTGCCAGCAGCGGTCCAAGGAGGCGGTGGGGTGAAAAACTGTTTTTT. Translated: CASSGPRRRWGEKLFF.

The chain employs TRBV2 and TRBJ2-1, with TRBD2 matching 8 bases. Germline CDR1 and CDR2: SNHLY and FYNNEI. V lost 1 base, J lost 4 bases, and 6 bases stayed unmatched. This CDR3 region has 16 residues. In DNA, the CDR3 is TGTGCCAGCAGTGAAGTGGGAGCGGGGGAATACAATGAGCAGTTCTTC. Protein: CASSEVGAGEYNEQFF.

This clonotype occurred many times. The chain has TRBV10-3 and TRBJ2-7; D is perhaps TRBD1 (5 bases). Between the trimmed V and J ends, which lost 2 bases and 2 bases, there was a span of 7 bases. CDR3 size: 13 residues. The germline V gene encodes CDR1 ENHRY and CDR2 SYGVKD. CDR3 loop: CAISEGQTYEQYF. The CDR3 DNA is TGTGCCATCAGTGAGGGACAAACCTACGAGCAGTACTTC.

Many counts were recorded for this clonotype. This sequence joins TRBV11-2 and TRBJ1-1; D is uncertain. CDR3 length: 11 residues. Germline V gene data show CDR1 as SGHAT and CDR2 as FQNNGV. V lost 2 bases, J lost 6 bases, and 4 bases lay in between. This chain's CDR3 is CASSLFPEAFF. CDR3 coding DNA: TGTGCCAGCAGCTTATTTCCTGAAGCTTTCTTT.

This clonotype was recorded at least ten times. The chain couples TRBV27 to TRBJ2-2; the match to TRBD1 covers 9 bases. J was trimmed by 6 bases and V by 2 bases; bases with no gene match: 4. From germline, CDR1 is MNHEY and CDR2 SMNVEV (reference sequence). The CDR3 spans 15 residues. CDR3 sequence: CASSLEGQGAGELFF. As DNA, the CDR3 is TGTGCCAGCAGTTTAGAGGGACAGGGCGCCGGGGAGCTGTTTTTT.

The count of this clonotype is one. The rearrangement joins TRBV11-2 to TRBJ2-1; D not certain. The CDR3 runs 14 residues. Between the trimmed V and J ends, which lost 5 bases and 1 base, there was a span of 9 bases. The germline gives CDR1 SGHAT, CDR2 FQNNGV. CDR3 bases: TGTGCCAGCAGCCCCACAGCGTCCTACAATGAGCAGTTCTTC. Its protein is CASSPTASYNEQFF.

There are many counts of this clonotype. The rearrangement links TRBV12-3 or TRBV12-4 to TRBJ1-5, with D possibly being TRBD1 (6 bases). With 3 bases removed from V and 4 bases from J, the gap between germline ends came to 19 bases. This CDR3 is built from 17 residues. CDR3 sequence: CASSLGSTDRLNQPQHF. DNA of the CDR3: TGTGCCAGCAGTTTGGGGTCAACGGACAGACTTAATCAGCCCCAGCATTTT.

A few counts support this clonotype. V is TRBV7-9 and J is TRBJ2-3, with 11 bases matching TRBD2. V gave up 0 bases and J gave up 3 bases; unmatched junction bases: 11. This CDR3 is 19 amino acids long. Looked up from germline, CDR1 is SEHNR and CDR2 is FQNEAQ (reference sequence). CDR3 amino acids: CASSLAELAGGPGTDTQYF. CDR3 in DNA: TGTGCCAGCAGCTTAGCTGAGTTAGCGGGAGGGCCGGGAACAGATACGCAGTATTTT.

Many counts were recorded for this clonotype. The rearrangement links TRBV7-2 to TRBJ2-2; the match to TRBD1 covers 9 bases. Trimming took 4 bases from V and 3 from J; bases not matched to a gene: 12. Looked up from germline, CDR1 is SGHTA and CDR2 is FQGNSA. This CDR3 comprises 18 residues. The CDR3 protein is CASSWVDRDRVHTGELFF. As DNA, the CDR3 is TGTGCCAGCAGCTGGGTGGACAGGGACAGGGTTCACACCGGGGAGCTGTTTTTT.

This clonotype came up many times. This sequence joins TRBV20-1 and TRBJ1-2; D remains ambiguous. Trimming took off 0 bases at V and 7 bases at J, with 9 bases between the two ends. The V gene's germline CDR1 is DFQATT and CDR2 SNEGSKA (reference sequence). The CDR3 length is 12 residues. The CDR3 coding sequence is TGCAGTGCTAGAGATGGGCCAGGTGGCTACACCTTC. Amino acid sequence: CSARDGPGGYTF.

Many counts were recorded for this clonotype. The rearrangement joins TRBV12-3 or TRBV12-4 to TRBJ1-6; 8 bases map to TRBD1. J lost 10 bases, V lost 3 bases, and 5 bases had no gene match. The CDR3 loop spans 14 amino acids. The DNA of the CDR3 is TGTGCCAGCAGTTTCCCGGACAGGGCCTCACCCCTCCACTTT. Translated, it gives CASSFPDRASPLHF.

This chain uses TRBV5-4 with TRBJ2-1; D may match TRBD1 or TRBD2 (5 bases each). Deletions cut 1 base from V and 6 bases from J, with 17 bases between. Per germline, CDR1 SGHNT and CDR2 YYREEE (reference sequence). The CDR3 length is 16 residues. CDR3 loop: CASSLSLVGAGNEQFF. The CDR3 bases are TGTGCCAGCAGCTTGAGTCTAGTCGGGGCCGGCAATGAGCAGTTCTTC.

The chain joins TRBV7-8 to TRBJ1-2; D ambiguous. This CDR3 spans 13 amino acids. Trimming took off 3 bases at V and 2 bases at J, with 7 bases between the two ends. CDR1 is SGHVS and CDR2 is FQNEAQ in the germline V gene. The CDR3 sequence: CASSLDWNYGYTF. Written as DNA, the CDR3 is TGTGCCAGCAGCTTGGACTGGAACTATGGCTACACCTTC.

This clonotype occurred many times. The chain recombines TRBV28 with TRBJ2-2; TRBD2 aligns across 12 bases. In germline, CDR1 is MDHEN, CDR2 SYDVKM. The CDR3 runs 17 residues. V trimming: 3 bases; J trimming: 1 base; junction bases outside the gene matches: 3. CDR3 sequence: CASSFGLAGRNTGELFF. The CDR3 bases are TGTGCCAGCAGTTTTGGACTAGCGGGACGGAACACCGGGGAGCTGTTTTTT. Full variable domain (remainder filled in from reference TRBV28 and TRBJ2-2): DVKVTQSSRYLVKRTGEKVFLECVQDMDHENMFWYRQDPGLGLRLIYFSYDVKMKEKGDIPEGYSVSREKKERFSLILESASTNQTSMYLCASSFGLAGRNTGELFFGEGSRLTVL.

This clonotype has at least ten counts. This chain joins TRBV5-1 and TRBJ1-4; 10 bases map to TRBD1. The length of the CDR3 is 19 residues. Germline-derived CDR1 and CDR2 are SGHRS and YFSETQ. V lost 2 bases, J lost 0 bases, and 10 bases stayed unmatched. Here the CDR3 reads CASSFTGTGVTTTNEKLFF. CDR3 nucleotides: TGCGCCAGCAGCTTCACCGGGACAGGGGTCACGACAACTAATGAAAAACTGTTTTTT. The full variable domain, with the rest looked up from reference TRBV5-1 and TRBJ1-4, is KAGVTQTPRYLIKTRGQQVTLSCSPISGHRSVSWYQQTPGQGLQFLFEYFSETQRNKGNFPGRFSGRQFSNSRSEMNVSTLELGDSALYLCASSFTGTGVTTTNEKLFFGSGTQLSVL.

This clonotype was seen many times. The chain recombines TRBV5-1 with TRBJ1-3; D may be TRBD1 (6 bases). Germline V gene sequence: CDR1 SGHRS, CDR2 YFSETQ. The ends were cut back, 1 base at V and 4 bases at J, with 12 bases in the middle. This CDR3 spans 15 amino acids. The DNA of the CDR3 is TGCGCCAGCAGCTTGAGCCCAGGGGCCGGAAACACCATATATTTT. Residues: CASSLSPGAGNTIYF. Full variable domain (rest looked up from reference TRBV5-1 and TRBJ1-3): KAGVTQTPRYLIKTRGQQVTLSCSPISGHRSVSWYQQTPGQGLQFLFEYFSETQRNKGNFPGRFSGRQFSNSRSEMNVSTLELGDSALYLCASSLSPGAGNTIYFGEGSWLTVV.

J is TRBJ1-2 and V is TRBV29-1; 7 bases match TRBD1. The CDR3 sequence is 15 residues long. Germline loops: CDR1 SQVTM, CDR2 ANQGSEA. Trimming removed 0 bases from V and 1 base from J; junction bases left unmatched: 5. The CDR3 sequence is CSVEETGSLNYGYTF. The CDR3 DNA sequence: TGCAGCGTTGAAGAGACAGGGTCCCTTAACTATGGCTACACCTTC. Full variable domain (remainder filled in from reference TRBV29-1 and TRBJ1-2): SAVISQKPSRDICQRGTSLTIQCQVDSQVTMMFWYRQQPGQSLTLIATANQGSEATYESGFVIDKFPISRPNLTFSTLTVSNMSPEDSSIYLCSVEETGSLNYGYTFGSGTRLTVV.

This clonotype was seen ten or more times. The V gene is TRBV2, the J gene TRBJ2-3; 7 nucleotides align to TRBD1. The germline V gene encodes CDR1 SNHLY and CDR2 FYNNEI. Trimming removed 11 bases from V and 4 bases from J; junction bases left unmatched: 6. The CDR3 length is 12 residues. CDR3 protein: CASDRESDTQYF. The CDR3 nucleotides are TGTGCCTCTGACAGGGAATCAGATACGCAGTATTTT.

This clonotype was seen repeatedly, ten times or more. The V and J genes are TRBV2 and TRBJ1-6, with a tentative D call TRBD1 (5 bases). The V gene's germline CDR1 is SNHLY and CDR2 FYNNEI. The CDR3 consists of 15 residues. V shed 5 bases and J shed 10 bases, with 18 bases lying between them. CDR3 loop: CASSTGPGRPSPLHF. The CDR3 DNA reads TGTGCCAGCAGTACCGGACCGGGACGGCCCTCACCCCTCCACTTT.

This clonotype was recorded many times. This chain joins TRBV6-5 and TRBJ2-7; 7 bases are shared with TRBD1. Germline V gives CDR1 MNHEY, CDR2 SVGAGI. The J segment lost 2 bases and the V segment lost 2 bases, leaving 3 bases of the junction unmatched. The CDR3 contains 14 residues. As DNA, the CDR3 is TGTGCCAGCAGTTACGAGGGGGCCGCCTACGAGCAGTACTTC. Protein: CASSYEGAAYEQYF.